What follows are 26 T cell receptor beta chains derived from one specimen sequenced in a study of cytomegalovirus exposure and HLA in healthy donors. This PCR relied on a set of 60 Vbeta primers and 13 Jbeta primers. Here immunoSEQ multiplex PCR was the method, and the copy in TCRdb shows in-frame clones only, minus some. This sample has about 130,000 clones; 81% occur once, and the top ten carry around 6.4%. The source material was PBMCs. All receptors derive from a woman aged 35 to 49 in good health and CMV-seropositive.

V usage is TRBV18 and J usage is TRBJ1-3; tentatively, D is TRBD1 (5 bases). CDR3 length: 17 residues. Trimming shortened V by 6 bases and J by 0 bases, and 18 bases separated the two germline ends. From germline, CDR1 is KGHSH and CDR2 LQKENI. The CDR3 loop is CASSRNFRDGSGNTIYF. CDR3 in DNA: TGTGCCAGCTCCCGTAATTTCAGGGATGGCTCTGGAAACACCATATATTTT.

The J gene is TRBJ2-5, the V gene TRBV5-1, with TRBD1 matching over 8 bases. Germline CDR1 and CDR2: SGHRS and YFSETQ. This CDR3 spans 13 amino acids. V was pared by 9 bases and J by 5 bases, with 9 bases of the junction left unmatched. The CDR3 coding sequence is TGCGCCACTGCGGGACAGGATGAGGAGACCCAGTACTTC. Translation gives CATAGQDEETQYF.

V gene TRBV7-9 combines with J gene TRBJ2-7; a possible D gene is TRBD2 (5 bases). Germline lookup yields CDR1 SEHNR and CDR2 FQNEAQ (reference sequence). The CDR3 is made up of 13 amino acids. The V end was cut by 5 bases, the J end by 0 bases, with 8 bases between. The CDR3 loop is CASSRENSYEQYF. In nucleotides, the CDR3 is TGTGCCAGCAGCAGGGAGAACTCCTACGAGCAGTACTTC.

The chain couples TRBV9 to TRBJ1-1, with no clear D. V was pared by 2 bases and J by 6 bases, with 11 bases between. This CDR3 comprises 13 residues. Germline CDR1 SGDLS, CDR2 YYNGEE. CDR3 in DNA: TGTGCCAGCAGCGTTGACATGGTTGCTGAAGCTTTCTTT. Its translation is CASSVDMVAEAFF.

CDR3 protein: CASITGGAGYNEQFF. CDR3 nucleotides: TGTGCCAGTATAACAGGGGGCGCGGGGTACAATGAGCAGTTCTTC. The chain combines TRBV6-1 with TRBJ2-1; the match to TRBD1 covers 9 bases. V lost 9 bases, J lost 4 bases, and 10 bases stayed unmatched. The germline CDR1 and CDR2 sequences are MNHNS and SASEGT. This CDR3 has 15 residues.

This chain links TRBV29-1 with TRBJ2-3; 10 bases match TRBD2. The CDR3 sequence is 12 residues long. V gave up 7 bases and J gave up 8 bases; unmatched junction bases: 6. The germline V gene encodes CDR1 SQVTM and CDR2 ANQGSEA. CDR3 region: CSGGASGGTQYF. As DNA, the CDR3 is TGCAGCGGGGGGGCTAGCGGGGGTACGCAGTATTTT.

This clone was detected only once. This chain uses TRBV2 with TRBJ1-6, with TRBD1 as a possible D gene (6 bases). CDR3 size: 15 residues. CDR1 is SNHLY and CDR2 is FYNNEI in the germline V gene. Trimming pared 0 bases from V and 13 bases from J, leaving 16 bases between. This CDR3 is CASSEAKGGPSPLHF. The DNA of the CDR3 is TGTGCCAGCAGTGAAGCGAAGGGGGGGCCGTCGCCCCTCCACTTT.

The chain combines TRBV19 with TRBJ1-4, with D possibly being TRBD1 (5 bases). Trimming removed 3 bases from V and 7 bases from J, with 12 bases in between. Germline V gene lookup returns CDR1 LNHDA and CDR2 SQIVND (reference sequence). CDR3 length: 14 residues. This CDR3 reads CASSIGGFSEKLFF. The CDR3 nucleotides read TGTGCCAGTAGTATCGGGGGTTTCAGTGAAAAACTGTTTTTT.

This chain uses TRBV30 with TRBJ2-5, with D possibly TRBD2 on 6 matching bases. CDR3 length equals 14 residues. The V end lost 5 bases, the J end lost 0 bases, and 13 bases lay between the germline ends. Germline V gives CDR1 GTSNPN, CDR2 SVGIG (reference sequence). The CDR3 region is CAWSRGTDQETQYF. DNA for the CDR3: TGTGCCTGGTCTCGGGGGACGGACCAAGAGACCCAGTACTTC.

V gene TRBV7-6 combines with J gene TRBJ2-2; D might be TRBD1 (5 bases). The ends were cut back, 2 bases at V and 4 bases at J, with 8 bases in the middle. This CDR3 is 14 amino acids long. Germline assignment: CDR1 SGHVS and CDR2 FNYEAQ. In nucleotides, the CDR3 is TGTGCCAGCAGCTTACGGACAACCACCGGGGAGCTGTTTTTT. It yields the protein CASSLRTTTGELFF.

As regards this clone: The same CDR3 can be traced to other DNA sequences in this sample. The rearrangement links TRBV9 to TRBJ2-1, with TRBD1 as a possible D gene (6 bases). The germline gives CDR1 SGDLS, CDR2 YYNGEE. Deletions cut 4 bases from V and 4 bases from J, with 9 bases between. The CDR3 loop spans 13 amino acids. CDR3 bases: TGTGCCAGCAGCCCGGACAGTTACAATGAGCAGTTCTTC. Translated, it gives CASSPDSYNEQFF.

This clone was detected only a few times. CDR3 DNA: TGCGCCAGCAGCCTAGGGACTAGCGGGAGTTACAATGAGCAGTTCTTC. This sequence encodes CASSLGTSGSYNEQFF. This sequence joins TRBV5-1 and TRBJ2-1, with 14 bases identical to TRBD2. Unmatched junction bases numbered 4, after V lost 4 bases and J lost 4 bases. This CDR3 contains 16 residues. Germline lookup yields CDR1 SGHRS and CDR2 YFSETQ.

The DNA of the CDR3 is TGTGCCAGCACGGGGGCGGGAGTCGGGTACGAGCAGTACTTC. This gives the protein CASTGAGVGYEQYF. This sequence joins TRBV6-5 and TRBJ2-7; maybe TRBD2 (7 bases). The CDR3 is made up of 14 amino acids. The V end was cut by 7 bases, the J end by 4 bases, with 17 bases between. Germline CDR1 and CDR2: MNHEY and SVGAGI.

The chain carries TRBV5-1 and TRBJ1-2; the match to TRBD1 covers 12 bases. CDR1 and CDR2 from the germline V gene are SGHRS and YFSETQ. V lost 4 bases to trimming and J lost 4 bases; unmatched junction nucleotides: 8. There are 16 residues in the CDR3. CDR3 bases: TGCGCCAGCAGCGACCCGGGACAGGGGGCTGGCTATGGCTACACCTTC. Translated, it gives CASSDPGQGAGYGYTF.

This chain uses TRBV13 with TRBJ2-3; 8 nucleotides align to TRBD1. This CDR3 is built from 15 residues. Germline CDR1 is PRHDT and CDR2 is FYEKMQ (reference sequence). V trimming: 7 bases; J trimming: 2 bases; junction bases outside the gene matches: 8. The CDR3 DNA sequence: TGTGCCAGCACCCTGGACAGGGCAAACACAGATACGCAGTATTTT. Translated: CASTLDRANTDTQYF.

The chain has TRBV27 and TRBJ2-7, with 9 bases lining up with TRBD2. V was clipped by 6 bases and J by 2 bases; unmatched bases: 14. The CDR3 covers 17 residues. Germline values: CDR1 MNHEY, CDR2 SMNVEV (reference sequence). The CDR3 region has the DNA TGTGCCAGCAGCCCAGACGGACTAGCGATAAAGACCTACGAGCAGTACTTC. It encodes CASSPDGLAIKTYEQYF.

The rearrangement joins TRBV6-5 to TRBJ2-3, with a tentative D call TRBD2 (7 bases). V lost 11 bases and J 2 bases, leaving 17 bases between the germline ends. The CDR3 sequence is 14 residues long. Germline V gene data show CDR1 as MNHEY and CDR2 as SVGAGI. This CDR3 is CAAHYGGATDTQYF. The CDR3, as DNA: TGTGCCGCGCACTATGGGGGGGCCACAGATACGCAGTATTTT.

The chain recombines TRBV27 with TRBJ2-1, with 10 bases lining up with TRBD2. This CDR3 has 16 residues. Trimming at V came to 2 bases and at J to 4 bases, leaving 5 bases not matched to a gene. The germline CDR1 and CDR2 sequences are MNHEY and SMNVEV (reference sequence). The CDR3 DNA reads as TGTGCCAGCAGTTTAATCGTTAGCGGGGGGTACAATGAGCAGTTCTTC. Amino acid sequence: CASSLIVSGGYNEQFF.

The V gene is TRBV7-3, the J gene TRBJ1-1, with TRBD1 matching over 7 bases. The germline V gene has CDR1 SGHTA and CDR2 FQGTGA. The CDR3 is 15 amino acids. J gave up 3 bases and V 5 bases, and 9 bases lay outside the gene matches. CDR3 sequence reads: CASSTGQLGDTEAFF. The CDR3 DNA reads as TGTGCCAGCAGCACGGGACAGTTAGGGGACACTGAAGCTTTCTTT.

The chain recombines TRBV18 with TRBJ2-3; TRBD2 matches at 8 bases. Unmatched junction bases numbered 7, after V lost 0 bases and J lost 2 bases. Germline CDR1 KGHSH, CDR2 LQKENI. The CDR3 has 17 residues. In DNA, the CDR3 is TGTGCCAGCTCACCACCGCGGGGGGCTCTAGCCACAGATACGCAGTATTTT. Its protein is CASSPPRGALATDTQYF. Drawing the rest from reference TRBV18 and TRBJ2-3, the complete variable domain is NAGVMQNPRHLVRRRGQEARLRCSPMKGHSHVYWYRQLPEEGLKFMVYLQKENIIDESGMPKERFSAEFPKEGPSILRIQQVVRGDSAAYFCASSPPRGALATDTQYFGPGTRLTVL.

This clone was observed a single time. V gene TRBV27 combines with J gene TRBJ2-5; 8 bases line up with TRBD2. This CDR3 has 14 amino acids. Germline trimming cut 3 bases from V and 5 bases from J; bases unmatched to any gene: 5. Germline lookup yields CDR1 MNHEY and CDR2 SMNVEV (reference sequence). CDR3 DNA: TGTGCCAGCAGTTTTTCGTCGGGGGGGGAGACCCAGTACTTC. Translation gives CASSFSSGGETQYF.

V usage is TRBV6-1 and J usage is TRBJ2-7; D is undetermined. The CDR3 totals 11 residues. Per germline, CDR1 MNHNS and CDR2 SASEGT. The ends were cut back, 3 bases at V and 7 bases at J, with 7 bases in the middle. The DNA for the CDR3 is TGTGCCAGCAGTGACCTTTATGAGCAGTACTTC. Translating gives CASSDLYEQYF.

This chain links TRBV29-1 with TRBJ2-7; maybe TRBD2 (6 bases). Germline-derived CDR1 and CDR2 are SQVTM and ANQGSEA. The ends were cut back, 7 bases at V and 7 bases at J, with 23 bases in the middle. The CDR3 has 14 residues. The CDR3 DNA sequence: TGCAGCGCCGGACGGGACTCCAGTTGGGGGGAGCAGTACTTC. Its protein product is CSAGRDSSWGEQYF.

V gene TRBV7-2 combines with J gene TRBJ2-5; D ambiguous. Trimming took 1 base from V and 1 from J, leaving 7 bases between them. This CDR3 spans 14 amino acids. CDR1 SGHTA and CDR2 FQGNSA come from the germline V gene. CDR3 sequence (DNA): TGTGCCAGCAGCTTAGACGCGCCCCAAGAGACCCAGTACTTC. Translation: CASSLDAPQETQYF. The full variable domain, rest sourced from reference TRBV7-2 and TRBJ2-5, is GAGVSQSPSNKVTEKGKDVELRCDPISGHTALYWYRQSLGQGLEFLIYFQGNSAPDKSGLPSDRFSAERTGGSVSTLTIQRTQQEDSAVYLCASSLDAPQETQYFGPGTRLLVL.

This rearrangement joins TRBV7-6 to TRBJ1-4; the D gene is possibly TRBD1 (6 bases). CDR1 and CDR2 (germline): SGHVS, FNYEAQ. Trimming took off 6 bases at V and 4 bases at J, with 21 bases between the two ends. This CDR3 has 17 amino acids. The CDR3 sequence: CASSPRGPGQVNEKLFF. DNA of the CDR3: TGTGCCAGCAGTCCTAGGGGTCCGGGACAAGTTAATGAAAAACTGTTTTTT.

This chain joins TRBV6-1 and TRBJ1-1, with TRBD1 matching 11 bases. Germline-derived CDR1 and CDR2 are MNHNS and SASEGT. V lost 0 bases, J lost 4 bases, and 1 base stayed unmatched. The CDR3 is 15 amino acids. The CDR3 nucleotides are TGTGCCAGCAGTGAAGCTGGGACAGGGGGCACTGAAGCTTTCTTT. Its protein is CASSEAGTGGTEAFF.